The clone carrying this TCR beta chain was seen only a few times. Antigen specificity is unknown. One end of the junction fails to match germline, which may point to a read error. RNA transcripts served as the template for amplifying TCR beta CDR3 regions. The HTBI set primed first-round TCR CDR3 RT-PCR. Via MiXCR, TCRdb re-called the multiplex PCR reads, giving one row per CDR3 protein. The sample has about 290,000 distinct CDR3 sequences; about an eighth are singletons. Diagnosing involved the use of clinical symptoms, serum thyroxine and TRAb, thyroid ultrasound and orbital computed tomography. The data originate from a study of T cells in Graves' hyperthyroidism and ophthalmopathy. CDR3 size: 15 residues. Per germline, CDR1 SGHDT and CDR2 YYEEEE. Whole-study findings and limits: Most thyroid-expanded clonotypes above 0.001 were also found in blood. Ophthalmopathy, as predicted by the model, came a median around 7 months after the prediction.

The chain is built from TRBV5-6 and TRBJ1-1; the match to TRBD1 covers 7 bases. Sequencing input: blood. This clonotype was sampled from a woman aged 25 to 45 with Graves' hyperthyroidism that later progressed to Graves' ophthalmopathy. The CDR3 sequence: CASSPPGQQNIEAFF. CDR3 DNA sequence: TGTGCCAGCAGCCCCCCGGGACAGCAGAACATTGAAGCTTTCTTT. Complete variable domain (other parts from reference TRBV5-6 and TRBJ1-1): DAGVTQSPTHLIKTRGQQVTLRCSPKSGHDTVSWYQQALGQGPQFIFQYYEEEERQRGNFPDRFSGHQFPNYSSELNVNALLLGDSALYLCASSPPGQQNIEAFFGQGTRLTVV.